The present TCR beta chain was sequenced within a study of blood T cell repertoires in COVID-19. In the authors' workflow: Reference gene primer amplification gave estimated nucleated cell counts. Assay used: immunoSEQ multiplex PCR; TCRdb lists only in-frame clones, some missing. V, J and clone size derive from that table, while D and trimming were established from the DNA sequence. The sample has about 98,000 clones, 82% seen once. Germline V gene data show CDR1 as MNHEY and CDR2 as SVGEGT. The V end was cut by 5 bases, the J end by 7 bases, with 15 bases between. The CDR3 runs to 13 residues. The sequencing sample was made of peripheral blood. This TCR was recovered from a man between 70 and 80 years old with active or convalescent COVID-19. J is TRBJ2-7 and V is TRBV6-2 or TRBV6-3; D is possibly TRBD2 (6 bases). For the CDR3, the DNA is TGTGCCAGCAGTCTTCCGGGACTTTATGAGCAGTACTTC. Encoded protein: CASSLPGLYEQYF.